This entry lists 26 T cell receptor beta chains sequenced from one sample in a study of shared clonotypes between healthy human individuals. Repertoires were generated with immunoSEQ multiplex PCR, while TCRdb's copy carries only in-frame clones and drops some. Of roughly 500,000 clones in the sample, around 80% were seen once. Sequenced input: PBMCs. The receptors were sampled from a middle-aged woman in good health. Some clones in this sample may be carry-over from other donors' samples.

This chain links TRBV6-1 with TRBJ2-1, with D perhaps matching TRBD2 (6 bases). Germline V gene sequence: CDR1 MNHNS, CDR2 SASEGT. This CDR3 spans 13 amino acids. Trimming left V 6 bases short and J 9 bases short, with 15 bases between. CDR3 sequence reads: CASRTSVVPEQFF. The CDR3, as DNA: TGTGCCAGCAGGACTAGTGTGGTTCCTGAGCAGTTCTTC.

This chain joins TRBV10-3 and TRBJ2-1, with 14 bases fitting TRBD2. The CDR3 is 16 amino acids. Trimming took 4 bases from V and 6 from J; bases not matched to a gene: 5. Germline V gene sequence: CDR1 ENHRY, CDR2 SYGVKD. CDR3 bases: TGTGCCATCAGTGGGGGGGGACTAGCGGGAGTCAATGAGCAGTTCTTC. Its protein product is CAISGGGLAGVNEQFF.

The rearrangement uses TRBV6-6 and TRBJ1-4; no reliable D call. Trimming cost V 0 bases and J 6 bases, with 2 bases left between them. In germline, CDR1 is MNHNY, CDR2 SVGAGI (reference sequence). The length of the CDR3 is 12 residues. The CDR3 DNA reads TGTGCCAGCAGTTACTCTCATGAAAAACTGTTTTTT. It codes for CASSYSHEKLFF.

This clone has just a few counts. J is TRBJ1-4 and V is TRBV2; no firm D call. The CDR3 has 16 residues. The germline gives CDR1 SNHLY, CDR2 FYNNEI. The V and J ends lost 4 bases and 0 bases respectively, with 12 bases between them. The CDR3 DNA reads TGTGCCAGCAGTGGTAAAGGACCGGCAACTAATGAAAAACTGTTTTTT. Protein product: CASSGKGPATNEKLFF.

This clone was seen a single time. The chain links TRBV7-2 to TRBJ1-4; D gene ambiguous. This CDR3 region has 14 residues. CDR1 is SGHTA, CDR2 FQGNSA, per germline. The germline V and J ends were trimmed by 3 bases and 5 bases, with 10 bases remaining between them. The CDR3 protein is CASSLGRQNEKLFF. CDR3 DNA sequence: TGTGCCAGCAGCTTGGGCCGGCAAAATGAAAAACTGTTTTTT.

This CDR3 is CASKSGGADGNTIYF. CDR3 nucleotides: TGTGCCAGCAAATCAGGGGGCGCGGACGGAAACACCATATATTTT. The chain uses TRBV28 and TRBJ1-3, with TRBD1 matching over 8 bases. Germline lookup yields CDR1 MDHEN and CDR2 SYDVKM. The ends lost 7 bases at V and 4 bases at J; junction bases unmatched: 9. There are 15 residues in the CDR3.

V gene TRBV11-2 combines with J gene TRBJ2-7, with 8 bases identical to TRBD2. The ends lost 1 base at V and 5 bases at J; junction bases unmatched: 7. This CDR3 is 15 amino acids long. Germline CDR1 SGHAT, CDR2 FQNNGV. CDR3 in DNA: TGTGCCAGCAGCTTAGCAGCGGGAGCTCCCCACGAGCAGTACTTC. It codes for CASSLAAGAPHEQYF.

As concerns this clone: A far more abundant clone sits one base away, making this likely a read error. The CDR3 ends on some other residue instead of the conserved phenylalanine or tryptophan, so this is likely a read error. The rearrangement joins TRBV5-1 to TRBJ2-7; 7 bases are shared with TRBD1. In germline, CDR1 is SGHRS, CDR2 YFSETQ. Trimming at V came to 3 bases and at J to 1 base, leaving 7 bases not matched to a gene. CDR3 length: 15 residues. The CDR3 region is CASSSTGTESYEQYL. CDR3 nucleotides: TGCGCCAGCAGCTCCACCGGGACAGAGTCCTACGAGCAGTACCTC.

J is TRBJ1-3 and V is TRBV11-2, with 10 bases identical to TRBD1. The V gene end was trimmed by 5 bases and the J gene end by 4 bases; junction bases not matched to a gene: 8. This CDR3 spans 16 amino acids. The V gene's germline CDR1 is SGHAT and CDR2 FQNNGV. CDR3 protein: CASSTRDRGNGNTIYF. CDR3 nucleotides: TGTGCCAGCAGCACACGGGACAGGGGAAACGGAAACACCATATATTTT.

V is TRBV5-1 and J is TRBJ1-2; 9 positions agree with TRBD1. V was clipped by 3 bases and J by 3 bases; unmatched bases: 6. Germline CDR1 reads SGHRS; CDR2 reads YFSETQ. CDR3 size: 15 residues. CDR3 in amino acids: CASSSGQGMDYGYTF. For the CDR3, the DNA is TGCGCCAGCAGCTCCGGACAGGGGATGGACTATGGCTACACCTTC.

The chain uses TRBV19 and TRBJ1-4, with D maybe TRBD1 (6 bases). There are 16 residues in the CDR3. V gave up 5 bases and J gave up 0 bases, with 13 bases separating them. From germline, CDR1 is LNHDA and CDR2 SQIVND (reference sequence). For the CDR3, the DNA is TGTGCCAGTAGTCCCGGACAGATCCCAACTAATGAAAAACTGTTTTTT. Translating it yields CASSPGQIPTNEKLFF.

This clone was counted only a few times. The chain links TRBV19 to TRBJ1-1, with TRBD1 matching over 10 bases. Trimming removed 5 bases from V and 3 bases from J; junction bases left unmatched: 9. Germline V lookup: CDR1 LNHDA, CDR2 SQIVND (reference sequence). CDR3 length: 16 amino acids. The CDR3: CASSDRDRGSDTEAFF. DNA of the CDR3: TGTGCCAGTAGTGACCGGGACAGGGGTTCGGACACTGAAGCTTTCTTT.

The V and J genes are TRBV18 and TRBJ2-1; D is perhaps TRBD2 (6 bases). The CDR3 has 16 residues. V gave up 1 base and J gave up 7 bases, with 17 bases separating them. Germline V gene lookup returns CDR1 KGHSH and CDR2 LQKENI. The CDR3 loop reads CASSPLGWNGGNEQFF. The CDR3 DNA follows: TGTGCCAGCTCACCACTCGGCTGGAATGGGGGGAATGAGCAGTTCTTC.

This chain joins TRBV19 and TRBJ2-5, with TRBD2 matching 11 bases. Per germline, CDR1 LNHDA and CDR2 SQIVND (reference sequence). With 4 bases clipped from V and 4 bases from J, the junction kept 2 bases outside the gene matches. This CDR3 comprises 14 residues. The DNA for the CDR3 is TGTGCCAGTAGTACCGGACTAGCGGGAGAGACCCAGTACTTC. This gives the protein CASSTGLAGETQYF. The variable domain in full, with the rest retrieved from reference TRBV19 and TRBJ2-5, is DGGITQSPKYLFRKEGQNVTLSCEQNLNHDAMYWYRQDPGQGLRLIYYSQIVNDFQKGDIAEGYSVSREKKESFPLTVTSAQKNPTAFYLCASSTGLAGETQYFGPGTRLLVL.

The chain has TRBV7-9 and TRBJ2-1; 11 positions agree with TRBD2. Trimming at V came to 8 bases and at J to 4 bases, leaving 4 bases not matched to a gene. This CDR3 has 14 amino acids. Germline V gives CDR1 SEHNR, CDR2 FQNEAQ (reference sequence). The CDR3 loop reads CASETSGIYNEQFF. DNA for the CDR3: TGTGCCAGCGAGACTAGCGGGATATACAATGAGCAGTTCTTC.

The chain has TRBV11-3 and TRBJ2-5; no clear D. V was pared by 1 base and J by 4 bases, with 10 bases between. The CDR3 covers 14 residues. The germline gives CDR1 SGHNT, CDR2 YENEEA. The CDR3 bases are TGTGCCAGCAGCTTAGGGGGTGATGGAGAGACCCAGTACTTC. Translating it yields CASSLGGDGETQYF.

V usage is TRBV12-5 and J usage is TRBJ2-1; possibly TRBD1 or TRBD2 for D (5 bases each). Germline V CDR1 and CDR2: LGHNT, FRNRAP. Trimming removed 0 bases from V and 3 bases from J, with 15 bases in between. The CDR3 spans 17 residues. This CDR3 is CASGLVRGEPHYNEQFF. The CDR3 DNA follows: TGTGCTAGTGGTTTGGTCAGAGGGGAGCCTCACTACAATGAGCAGTTCTTC.

The sample holds one count of this clone. The chain employs TRBV13 and TRBJ2-1; D is ambiguous. The ends were cut back, 2 bases at V and 7 bases at J, with 6 bases in the middle. Germline V gene data show CDR1 as PRHDT and CDR2 as FYEKMQ (reference sequence). The CDR3 has 12 residues. The CDR3 here is CASSLSGNEQFF. The CDR3, as DNA: TGTGCCAGCAGCTTATCCGGGAATGAGCAGTTCTTC.

This chain links TRBV5-1 with TRBJ1-6, with 10 bases aligning to TRBD1. Losses at the gene ends were 5 bases for V and 6 bases for J; bases not matched to a gene: 11. CDR3 size: 17 residues. Per the germline V gene, CDR1 is SGHRS and CDR2 is YFSETQ. For the CDR3, the DNA is TGCGCCAGCAGGAGGGGGACAGGGGCCATACCTAATTCACCCCTCCACTTT. Amino acids: CASRRGTGAIPNSPLHF.

This chain uses TRBV30 with TRBJ2-7; 12 nucleotides align to TRBD2. This CDR3 spans 17 amino acids. The V and J ends lost 3 bases and 8 bases, in that order; junction bases with no gene match: 17. CDR1 is GTSNPN, CDR2 SVGIG, per germline (reference sequence). The CDR3 DNA follows: TGTGCCTGGAGGCCTGACACTTCTAGCGGGAGGGGTTTGAAGCAGTACTTC. It specifies CAWRPDTSSGRGLKQYF.

The chain carries TRBV6-5 and TRBJ1-2; D is unclear. Germline CDR1 reads MNHEY; CDR2 reads SVGAGI. V shed 2 bases and J shed 4 bases, with 14 bases lying between them. CDR3 size: 15 residues. The CDR3: CASSYHPPLSYGYTF. The CDR3 DNA reads TGTGCCAGCAGTTACCACCCCCCGTTAAGCTATGGCTACACCTTC.

The chain employs TRBV2 and TRBJ1-5, with D maybe TRBD1 (5 bases). The germline CDR1 and CDR2 sequences are SNHLY and FYNNEI. Trimming took off 6 bases at V and 1 base at J, with 19 bases between the two ends. The CDR3 consists of 17 residues. In nucleotides, the CDR3 is TGTGCCAGCAGGGGGCAGGGCGGGGTAGGGAGCAATCAGCCCCAGCATTTT. It translates to CASRGQGGVGSNQPQHF.

As for this clone: One base separates it from a far larger clone, so it is likely a read error. V usage is TRBV2 and J usage is TRBJ2-2; 10 bases are shared with TRBD1. This CDR3 comprises 16 residues. The ends lost 8 bases at V and 4 bases at J; junction bases unmatched: 10. CDR1 is SNHLY, CDR2 FYNNEI, per germline. CDR3 sequence: CASPGTGVGLTGELFF. CDR3 coding DNA: TGTGCCAGCCCCGGGACAGGGGTCGGTCTCACCGGGGAGCTGTTTTTT.

As concerns this clone: At one of its ends the junction is not consistent with the germline gene, which may arise from a read error. This chain uses TRBV6-1 with TRBJ2-7, with 10 nucleotides matching TRBD1. Germline-derived CDR1 and CDR2 are MNHNS and SASEGT. This CDR3 has 13 amino acids. In DNA form, the CDR3 reads TGTGCCAGCAGGGAGTCCGGGACAGGGGCCCCCTTCTTC. Its translation is CASRESGTGAPFF.

The chain couples TRBV4-1 to TRBJ2-3; D not certain. V gave up 3 bases and J gave up 3 bases, with 10 bases separating them. CDR1 MGHRA and CDR2 YSYEKL come from the germline V gene. The length of the CDR3 is 14 residues. CDR3 region: CASSQSQRTDTQYF. The CDR3, as DNA: TGCGCCAGCAGCCAGAGCCAAAGGACAGATACGCAGTATTTT.

The CDR3 is CASSWGLGTSEQFF. CDR3 in DNA: TGTGCCAGCAGCTGGGGACTAGGGACTAGTGAGCAGTTCTTC. The chain joins TRBV5-5 to TRBJ2-1; 8 positions agree with TRBD2. There are 14 residues in the CDR3. Per germline, CDR1 SGHKS and CDR2 YYEKEE (reference sequence). Unmatched junction bases numbered 8, after V lost 3 bases and J lost 9 bases. The variable domain in full, completed from reference TRBV5-5 and TRBJ2-1, reads DAGVTQSPTHLIKTRGQQVTLRCSPISGHKSVSWYQQVLGQGPQFIFQYYEKEERGRGNFPDRFSARQFPNYSSELNVNALLLGDSALYLCASSWGLGTSEQFFGPGTRLTVL.